Given below is one TCR beta chain in context. The V gene's germline CDR1 is SGHNT and CDR2 YENEEA. This CDR3 contains 14 residues. The V end was cut by 4 bases, the J end by 5 bases, with 12 bases between. This entry is derived from a study of blood T cell repertoires in COVID-19. Study in general: The United States, Italy and Spain supplied acute and convalescent COVID-19 samples. From T cells, B-cell-depleted T cells, or PBMCs came the material, which was cDNA or gDNA.

Using immunoSEQ multiplex PCR, the repertoire was profiled, and TCRdb retains in-frame clones only, with some absent. The profile shows some 100,000 clones, about 90% of them singletons. Input material: peripheral blood. The origin of this receptor is a woman aged 70-85 years with acute or convalescent COVID-19. V usage is TRBV11-3 and J usage is TRBJ2-1; the D gene is possibly TRBD2 (5 bases). CDR3 nucleotide sequence: TGTGCCAGCAGCTACACGGACTCAAACAATGAGCAGTTCTTC. It encodes CASSYTDSNNEQFF.